Sequencing of this T cell receptor beta chain was carried out in a study of cytomegalovirus exposure and HLA in healthy donors. Study outcomes and limitations: Prior analysis indicated that the majority of TCR beta V segments exhibited productivity approximately 87% or approximately 30% of the time.

The PCR had 60 Vbeta and 13 Jbeta primers. The assay was immunoSEQ multiplex PCR, and TCRdb's table has in-frame clones only and misses some. The table lists 95,000 to 100,000 clones, 75% to 90% of them singletons. Regarding this clone: Antigen: not known.

CDR3 length equals 15 residues. Germline values: CDR1 MDHEN, CDR2 SYDVKM. V was trimmed by 6 bases and J by 3 bases, leaving 18 bases between them. The V and J genes are TRBV28 and TRBJ2-7; D is perhaps TRBD1 (5 bases). The receptor comes from a man aged 25 to 40 in good health and CMV-seronegative. Input material: PBMCs. CDR3 in DNA: TGTGCCAGCAGCCCCCCCCAGGGTAATCACTACGAGCAGTACTTC. Translated: CASSPPQGNHYEQYF. The whole variable domain, remainder taken from reference TRBV28 and TRBJ2-7, is DVKVTQSSRYLVKRTGEKVFLECVQDMDHENMFWYRQDPGLGLRLIYFSYDVKMKEKGDIPEGYSVSREKKERFSLILESASTNQTSMYLCASSPPQGNHYEQYFGPGTRLTVT.